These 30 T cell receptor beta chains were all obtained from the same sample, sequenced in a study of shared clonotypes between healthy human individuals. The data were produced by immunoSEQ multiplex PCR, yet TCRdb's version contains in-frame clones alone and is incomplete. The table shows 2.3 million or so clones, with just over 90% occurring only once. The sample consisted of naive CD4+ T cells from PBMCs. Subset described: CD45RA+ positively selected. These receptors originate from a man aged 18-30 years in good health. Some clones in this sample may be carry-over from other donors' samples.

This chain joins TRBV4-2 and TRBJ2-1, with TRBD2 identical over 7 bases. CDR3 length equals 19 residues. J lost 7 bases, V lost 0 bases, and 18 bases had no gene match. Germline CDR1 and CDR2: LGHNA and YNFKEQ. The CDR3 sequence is CASSQDLYYGGGSENEQFF. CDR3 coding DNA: TGTGCCAGCAGCCAAGATCTTTACTATGGCGGCGGGAGTGAGAATGAGCAGTTCTTC.

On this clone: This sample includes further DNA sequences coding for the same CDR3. CDR3 residues: CAWSVRGRYGYTF. In nucleotides, the CDR3 is TGTGCCTGGAGTGTACGGGGCAGGTATGGCTACACCTTC. The chain uses TRBV30 and TRBJ1-2; TRBD1 might be the D (5 bases). V lost 0 bases, J lost 5 bases, and 10 bases lay in between. The CDR3 is 13 residues long. The germline V gene encodes CDR1 GTSNPN and CDR2 SVGIG (reference sequence).

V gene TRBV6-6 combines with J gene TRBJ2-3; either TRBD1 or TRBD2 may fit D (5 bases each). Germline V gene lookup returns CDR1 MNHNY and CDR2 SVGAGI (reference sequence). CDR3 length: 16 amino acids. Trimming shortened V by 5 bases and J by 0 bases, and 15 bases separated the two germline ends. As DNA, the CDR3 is TGTGCCAGCAGTAGTTGGGGACCAACTAGCACAGATACGCAGTATTTT. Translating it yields CASSSWGPTSTDTQYF.

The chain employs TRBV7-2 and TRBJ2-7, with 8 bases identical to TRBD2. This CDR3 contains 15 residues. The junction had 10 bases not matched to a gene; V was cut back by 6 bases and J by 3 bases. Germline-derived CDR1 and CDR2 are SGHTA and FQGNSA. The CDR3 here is CASRVGGSGVYEQYF. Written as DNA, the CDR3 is TGTGCCAGCAGAGTCGGTGGTAGCGGGGTCTACGAGCAGTACTTC.

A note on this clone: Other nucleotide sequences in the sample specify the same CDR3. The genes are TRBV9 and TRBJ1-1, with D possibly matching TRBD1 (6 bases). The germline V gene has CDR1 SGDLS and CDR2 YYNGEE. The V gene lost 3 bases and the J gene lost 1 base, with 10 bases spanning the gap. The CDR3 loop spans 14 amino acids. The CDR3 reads CASSEQGQNTEAFF. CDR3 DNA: TGTGCCAGCAGCGAACAGGGCCAGAACACTGAAGCTTTCTTT. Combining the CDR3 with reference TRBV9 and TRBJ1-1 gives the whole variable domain DSGVTQTPKHLITATGQRVTLRCSPRSGDLSVYWYQQSLDQGLQFLIQYYNGEERAKGNILERFSAQQFPDLHSELNLSSLELGDSALYFCASSEQGQNTEAFFGQGTRLTVV.

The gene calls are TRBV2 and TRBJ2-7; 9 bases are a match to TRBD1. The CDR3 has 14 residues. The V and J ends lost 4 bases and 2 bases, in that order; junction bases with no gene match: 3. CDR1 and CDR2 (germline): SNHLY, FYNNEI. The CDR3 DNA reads TGTGCCAGCAGTGTCGGGACAGGGCCCTACGAGCAGTACTTC. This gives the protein CASSVGTGPYEQYF.

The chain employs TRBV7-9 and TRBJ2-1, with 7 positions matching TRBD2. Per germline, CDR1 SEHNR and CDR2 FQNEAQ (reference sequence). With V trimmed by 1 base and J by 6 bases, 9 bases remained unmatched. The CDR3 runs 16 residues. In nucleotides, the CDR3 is TGTGCCAGCAGCTTAGTATTGCGGGAGTTACGCAATGAGCAGTTCTTC. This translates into CASSLVLRELRNEQFF.

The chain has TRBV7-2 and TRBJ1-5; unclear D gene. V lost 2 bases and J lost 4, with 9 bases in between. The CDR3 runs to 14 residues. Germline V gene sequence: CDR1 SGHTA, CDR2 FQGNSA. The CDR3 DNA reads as TGTGCCAGCAGCTTAATAACAGAGAATCAGCCCCAGCATTTT. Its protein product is CASSLITENQPQHF.

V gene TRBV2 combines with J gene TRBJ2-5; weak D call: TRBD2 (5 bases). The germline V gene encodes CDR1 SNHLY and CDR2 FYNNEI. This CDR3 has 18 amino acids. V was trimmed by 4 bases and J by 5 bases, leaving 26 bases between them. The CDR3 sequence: CASSVVVLAGKPGETQYF. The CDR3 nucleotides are TGTGCCAGCAGTGTCGTTGTATTGGCAGGCAAGCCGGGGGAGACCCAGTACTTC.

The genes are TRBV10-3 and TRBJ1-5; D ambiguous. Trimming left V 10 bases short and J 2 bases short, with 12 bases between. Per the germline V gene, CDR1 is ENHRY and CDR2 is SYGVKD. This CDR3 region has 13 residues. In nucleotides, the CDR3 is TGTGCCACCCAGGTTAATGGCAATCAGCCCCAGCATTTT. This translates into CATQVNGNQPQHF.

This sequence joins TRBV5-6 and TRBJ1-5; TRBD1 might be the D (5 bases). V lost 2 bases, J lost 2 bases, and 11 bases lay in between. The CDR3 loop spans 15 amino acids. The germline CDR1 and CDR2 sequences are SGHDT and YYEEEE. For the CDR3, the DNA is TGTGCCAGCAGCTTAAAGCCGGGGGGCAATCAGCCCCAGCATTTT. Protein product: CASSLKPGGNQPQHF.

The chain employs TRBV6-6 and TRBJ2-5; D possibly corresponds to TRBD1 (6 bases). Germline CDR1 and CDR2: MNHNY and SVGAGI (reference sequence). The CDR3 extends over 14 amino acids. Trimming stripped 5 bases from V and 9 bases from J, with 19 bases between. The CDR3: CASSPPIHRESQYF. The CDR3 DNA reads TGTGCCAGCAGTCCCCCAATCCACAGGGAGTCCCAGTACTTC.

CDR3 nucleotide sequence: TGTGCCAGCAGCTCACCTAACAATGAGCAGTTCTTC. Protein sequence: CASSSPNNEQFF. The J gene is TRBJ2-1, the V gene TRBV2; no definite D call. The CDR3 has 12 amino acids. V shed 6 bases and J shed 5 bases, with 8 bases lying between them. Germline V gene lookup returns CDR1 SNHLY and CDR2 FYNNEI.

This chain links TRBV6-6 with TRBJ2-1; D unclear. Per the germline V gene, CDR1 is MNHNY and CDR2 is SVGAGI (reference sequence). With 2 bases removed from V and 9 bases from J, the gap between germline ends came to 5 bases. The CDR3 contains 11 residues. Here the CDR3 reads CASSYKFEQFF. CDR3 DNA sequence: TGTGCCAGCAGTTACAAGTTTGAGCAGTTCTTC.

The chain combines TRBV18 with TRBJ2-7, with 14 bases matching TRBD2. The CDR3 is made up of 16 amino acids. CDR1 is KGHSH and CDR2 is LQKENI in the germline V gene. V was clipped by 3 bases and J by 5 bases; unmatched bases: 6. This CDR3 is CASSPGTSGSGDEQYF. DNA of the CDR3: TGTGCCAGCTCACCTGGGACTAGCGGGAGCGGGGACGAGCAGTACTTC.

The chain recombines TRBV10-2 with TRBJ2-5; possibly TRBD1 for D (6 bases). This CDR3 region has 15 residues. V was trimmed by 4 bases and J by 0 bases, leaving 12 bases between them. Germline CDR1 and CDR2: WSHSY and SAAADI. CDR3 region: CASSGGQLYQETQYF. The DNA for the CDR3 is TGCGCCAGCAGTGGAGGACAGTTGTACCAAGAGACCCAGTACTTC.

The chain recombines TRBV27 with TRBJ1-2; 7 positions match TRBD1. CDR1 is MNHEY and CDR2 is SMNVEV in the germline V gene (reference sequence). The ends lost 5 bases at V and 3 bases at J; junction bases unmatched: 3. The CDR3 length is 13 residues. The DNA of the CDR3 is TGTGCCAGCAGTCTCCAGGGGGACTATGGCTACACCTTC. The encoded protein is CASSLQGDYGYTF.

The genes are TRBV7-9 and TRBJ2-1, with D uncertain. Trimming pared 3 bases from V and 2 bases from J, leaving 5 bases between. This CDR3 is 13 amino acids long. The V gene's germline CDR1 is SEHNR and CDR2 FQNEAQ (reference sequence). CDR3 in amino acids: CASSFGAYNEQFF. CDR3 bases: TGTGCCAGCAGCTTTGGGGCCTACAATGAGCAGTTCTTC.

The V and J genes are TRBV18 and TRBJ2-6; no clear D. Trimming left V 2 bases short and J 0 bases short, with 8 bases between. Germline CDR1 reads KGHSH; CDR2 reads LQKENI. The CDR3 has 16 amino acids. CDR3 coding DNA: TGTGCCAGCTCACCAGCCACGTCCTCTGGGGCCAACGTCCTGACTTTC. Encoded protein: CASSPATSSGANVLTF. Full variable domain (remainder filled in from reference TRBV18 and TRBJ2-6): NAGVMQNPRHLVRRRGQEARLRCSPMKGHSHVYWYRQLPEEGLKFMVYLQKENIIDESGMPKERFSAEFPKEGPSILRIQQVVRGDSAAYFCASSPATSSGANVLTFGAGSRLTVL.

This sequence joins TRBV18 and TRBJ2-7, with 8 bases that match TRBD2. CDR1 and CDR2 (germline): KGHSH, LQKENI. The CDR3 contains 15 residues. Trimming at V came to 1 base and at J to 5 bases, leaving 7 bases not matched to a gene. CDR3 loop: CASSPRIAGSHEQYF. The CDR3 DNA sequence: TGTGCCAGCTCACCACGAATAGCGGGATCCCACGAGCAGTACTTC.

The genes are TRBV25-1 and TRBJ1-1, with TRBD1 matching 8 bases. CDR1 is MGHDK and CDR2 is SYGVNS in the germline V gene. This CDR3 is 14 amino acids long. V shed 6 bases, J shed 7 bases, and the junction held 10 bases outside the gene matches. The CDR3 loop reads CASSDQTGAGEAFF. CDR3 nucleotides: TGTGCCAGCAGCGACCAGACAGGGGCGGGTGAAGCTTTCTTT.

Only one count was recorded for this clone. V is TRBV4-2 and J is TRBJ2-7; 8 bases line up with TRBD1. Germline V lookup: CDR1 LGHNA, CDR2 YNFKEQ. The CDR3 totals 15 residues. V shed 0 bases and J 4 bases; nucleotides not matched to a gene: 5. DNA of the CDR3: TGTGCCAGCAGCCAAGATCAGGGGGCACCTTACGAGCAGTACTTC. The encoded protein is CASSQDQGAPYEQYF.

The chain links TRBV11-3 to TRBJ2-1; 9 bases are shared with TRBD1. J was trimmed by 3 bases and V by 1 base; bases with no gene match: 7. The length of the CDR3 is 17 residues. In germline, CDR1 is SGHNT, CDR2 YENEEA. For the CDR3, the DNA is TGTGCCAGCAGCTTAGTTCCCGGACAGGGGAACTACAATGAGCAGTTCTTC. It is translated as CASSLVPGQGNYNEQFF.

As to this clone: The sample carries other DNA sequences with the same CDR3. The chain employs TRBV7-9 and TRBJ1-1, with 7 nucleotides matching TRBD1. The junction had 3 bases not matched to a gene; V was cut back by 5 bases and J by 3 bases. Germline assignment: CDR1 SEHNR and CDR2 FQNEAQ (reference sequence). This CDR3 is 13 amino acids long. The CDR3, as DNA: TGTGCCAGCAGCCGACAGGGAGACACTGAAGCTTTCTTT. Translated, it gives CASSRQGDTEAFF.

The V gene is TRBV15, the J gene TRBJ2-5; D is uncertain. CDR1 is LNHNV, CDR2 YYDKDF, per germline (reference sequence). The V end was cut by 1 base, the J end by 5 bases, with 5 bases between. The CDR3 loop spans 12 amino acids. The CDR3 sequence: CATSRGWETQYF. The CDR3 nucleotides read TGTGCCACCAGCAGAGGGTGGGAGACCCAGTACTTC.

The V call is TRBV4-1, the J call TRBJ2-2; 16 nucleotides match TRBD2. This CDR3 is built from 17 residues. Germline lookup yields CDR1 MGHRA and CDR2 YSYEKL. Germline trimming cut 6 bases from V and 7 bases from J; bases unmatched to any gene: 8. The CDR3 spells CASRLGLAGGPVGELFF. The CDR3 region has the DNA TGCGCCAGCAGGTTGGGACTAGCGGGAGGGCCGGTCGGGGAGCTGTTTTTT.

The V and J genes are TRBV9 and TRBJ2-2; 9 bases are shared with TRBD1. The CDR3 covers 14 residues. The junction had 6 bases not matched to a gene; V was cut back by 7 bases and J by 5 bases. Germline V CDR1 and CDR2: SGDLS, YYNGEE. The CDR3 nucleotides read TGTGCCAGCTCGGACAGGGGCTGGACCGGGGAGCTGTTTTTT. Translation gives CASSDRGWTGELFF.

The DNA of the CDR3 is TGTGCCAGCAGTGCGACGCGTCTCAGCACAGATACGCAGTATTTT. Amino acid sequence: CASSATRLSTDTQYF. This chain uses TRBV2 with TRBJ2-3; no clear D. CDR3 size: 15 residues. V shed 4 bases and J shed 0 bases, with 11 bases lying between them. Per the germline V gene, CDR1 is SNHLY and CDR2 is FYNNEI.

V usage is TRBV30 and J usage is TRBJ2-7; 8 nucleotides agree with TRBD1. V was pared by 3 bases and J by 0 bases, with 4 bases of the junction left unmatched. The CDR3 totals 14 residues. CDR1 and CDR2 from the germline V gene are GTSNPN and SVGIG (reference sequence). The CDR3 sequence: CAWSRDRSSYEQYF. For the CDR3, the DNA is TGTGCCTGGAGCAGGGACAGGAGCTCCTACGAGCAGTACTTC.

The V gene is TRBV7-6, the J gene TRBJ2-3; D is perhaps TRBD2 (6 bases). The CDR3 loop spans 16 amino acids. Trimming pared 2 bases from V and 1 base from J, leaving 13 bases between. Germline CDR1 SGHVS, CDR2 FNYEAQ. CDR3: CASSLSSPGGTDTQYF. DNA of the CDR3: TGTGCCAGCAGCTTATCTTCTCCGGGAGGCACAGATACGCAGTATTTT.